This entry lists 20 T cell receptor beta chains sequenced from one sample in a study of blood T cell repertoires in COVID-19. Clones were read by immunoSEQ multiplex PCR, and TCRdb kept only the in-frame ones, dropping some. Of approximately 180,000 clones in the sample, approximately 90% were seen once. The sequencing sample was made of peripheral blood. The receptor set was obtained from a man between 45 and 60 years old with acute or convalescent COVID-19.

The rearrangement uses TRBV10-1 and TRBJ2-1; D is ambiguous. V was pared by 1 base and J by 5 bases, with 6 bases between. CDR1 WNHNN and CDR2 SYGVQD come from the germline V gene (reference sequence). The CDR3 has 13 amino acids. CDR3 nucleotides: TGCGCCAGCAGTGAGTTGTCAGACAATGAGCAGTTCTTC. It yields the protein CASSELSDNEQFF.

The V gene is TRBV6-2 or TRBV6-3, the J gene TRBJ2-3; TRBD1 might be the D (6 bases). This CDR3 spans 15 amino acids. The V end was cut by 6 bases, the J end by 6 bases, with 19 bases between. CDR1 MNHEY and CDR2 SVGEGT come from the germline V gene. The CDR3 coding sequence is TGTGCCAGCAGCAAACTCAAACAGGGAGAGGATACGCAGTATTTT. Translated: CASSKLKQGEDTQYF.

The chain carries TRBV19 and TRBJ2-2, with 7 bases aligning to TRBD1. V dropped 5 bases and J dropped 1; count of bases not matched to a gene: 4. The germline CDR1 and CDR2 sequences are LNHDA and SQIVND (reference sequence). This CDR3 region has 15 residues. Here the CDR3 DNA reads TGTGCCAGTAGTCTTGGGGACAGGAACACCGGGGAGCTGTTTTTT. Translated: CASSLGDRNTGELFF.

V usage is TRBV20-1 and J usage is TRBJ2-1, with 7 nucleotides matching TRBD2. Germline-derived CDR1 and CDR2 are DFQATT and SNEGSKA (reference sequence). CDR3 size: 12 residues. Trimming cost V 3 bases and J 6 bases; bases outside gene matches: 2. The CDR3 protein is CSASRLANEQFF. Here the CDR3 DNA reads TGCAGTGCTAGTAGACTAGCCAATGAGCAGTTCTTC.

CDR3 protein: CASSAGGLFGYTF. The CDR3 region has the DNA TGTGCCAGCAGTGCGGGGGGTCTTTTCGGCTACACCTTC. The chain joins TRBV25-1 to TRBJ1-2; maybe TRBD1 (5 bases). Germline lookup yields CDR1 MGHDK and CDR2 SYGVNS. Trimming took 4 bases from V and 8 from J, leaving 14 bases between them. The CDR3 is 13 residues long.

The rearrangement links TRBV6-2 or TRBV6-3 to TRBJ2-1; 8 bases map to TRBD1. With V trimmed by 2 bases and J by 3 bases, 12 bases remained unmatched. Germline V gene data show CDR1 as MNHEY and CDR2 as SVGEGT. The CDR3 runs to 18 residues. The CDR3 sequence: CASSYDRGESRHYNEQFF. CDR3 DNA: TGTGCCAGCAGTTACGACAGGGGAGAGTCGCGCCACTACAATGAGCAGTTCTTC.

V usage is TRBV28 and J usage is TRBJ2-1; D is possibly TRBD2 (5 bases). Germline CDR1 MDHEN, CDR2 SYDVKM. The CDR3 is made up of 14 amino acids. Trimming took 1 base from V and 5 from J, leaving 9 bases between them. CDR3 coding DNA: TGTGCCAGCAGTTTATCTAGCCCGGACAATGAGCAGTTCTTC. This encodes CASSLSSPDNEQFF.

The chain recombines TRBV7-2 with TRBJ2-5; 14 positions match TRBD2. Losses at the gene ends were 1 base for V and 4 bases for J; bases not matched to a gene: 5. The CDR3 consists of 17 residues. Germline V lookup: CDR1 SGHTA, CDR2 FQGNSA. CDR3 bases: TGTGCCAGCAGCTTAGGGACTAGCGGGGGGTGGGGAGAGACCCAGTACTTC. Its protein product is CASSLGTSGGWGETQYF.

The chain uses TRBV3-1 (or the pseudogene TRBV3-2) and TRBJ1-2, with no clear D. The CDR3 has 12 residues. Germline assignment: CDR1 LGHDT and CDR2 YNNKEL (reference sequence). The V end was cut by 0 bases, the J end by 8 bases, with 7 bases between. CDR3 DNA sequence: TGTGCCAGCAGCCAAGATGTGGGCGGCTACACCTTC. Protein sequence: CASSQDVGGYTF.

The rearrangement links TRBV7-9 to TRBJ2-1; possibly TRBD2 for D (5 bases). The CDR3 loop spans 13 amino acids. CDR1 and CDR2 from the germline V gene are SEHNR and FQNEAQ (reference sequence). V shed 5 bases and J shed 10 bases, with 15 bases lying between them. Written as DNA, the CDR3 is TGTGCCAGCAGCGACGCCGGGATCCAAGAGCAGTTCTTC. It translates to CASSDAGIQEQFF.

This chain's CDR3 is CASREFTGDTGELFF. The CDR3 DNA sequence: TGCGCCAGCAGGGAATTCACAGGGGATACCGGGGAGCTGTTTTTT. The rearrangement links TRBV5-1 to TRBJ2-2, with TRBD1 matching 7 bases. The CDR3 is 15 amino acids. Germline CDR1 reads SGHRS; CDR2 reads YFSETQ. Trimming took 5 bases from V and 5 from J; bases not matched to a gene: 9.

The chain links TRBV18 to TRBJ2-3; 12 nucleotides align to TRBD2. CDR1 is KGHSH and CDR2 is LQKENI in the germline V gene. CDR3 length equals 20 residues. After removal of 3 bases from V and 6 bases from J, the junction contained 19 bases not matched to a gene. The CDR3 is CASSPRATPGLAGRPDTQYF. In nucleotides, the CDR3 is TGTGCCAGCTCACCTCGGGCCACTCCGGGACTAGCGGGCAGACCGGATACGCAGTATTTT.

This chain links TRBV19 with TRBJ2-7, with TRBD1 as a possible D gene (7 bases). The V gene lost 5 bases and the J gene lost 3 bases, with 11 bases spanning the gap. CDR1 LNHDA and CDR2 SQIVND come from the germline V gene (reference sequence). This CDR3 region has 13 residues. The CDR3 nucleotides read TGTGCCAGTAGTCGACAGGGACTCTACGAGCAGTACTTC. Its protein is CASSRQGLYEQYF.

The chain couples TRBV7-2 to TRBJ2-2, with 10 bases matching TRBD2. Trimming cost V 3 bases and J 1 base; bases outside gene matches: 2. The CDR3 has 16 amino acids. Per the germline V gene, CDR1 is SGHTA and CDR2 is FQGNSA. The CDR3 DNA is TGTGCCAGCAGCTTTAGACTAGCGGGGAACACCGGGGAGCTGTTTTTT. Translation: CASSFRLAGNTGELFF. The full variable domain, rest sourced from reference TRBV7-2 and TRBJ2-2, is GAGVSQSPSNKVTEKGKDVELRCDPISGHTALYWYRQSLGQGLEFLIYFQGNSAPDKSGLPSDRFSAERTGGSVSTLTIQRTQQEDSAVYLCASSFRLAGNTGELFFGEGSRLTVL.

J is TRBJ2-7 and V is TRBV18; 7 nucleotides match TRBD2. V was pared by 6 bases and J by 0 bases, with 5 bases of the junction left unmatched. This CDR3 is 14 amino acids long. In germline, CDR1 is KGHSH, CDR2 LQKENI. The CDR3 nucleotides read TGTGCCAGCTCCGGAAGCGGGGCCTCCTACGAGCAGTACTTC. Translating gives CASSGSGASYEQYF.

The chain joins TRBV5-6 to TRBJ2-1; 9 bases are shared with TRBD2. The CDR3 runs 19 residues. From germline, CDR1 is SGHDT and CDR2 YYEEEE. After removal of 4 bases from V and 0 bases from J, the junction contained 14 bases not matched to a gene. For the CDR3, the DNA is TGTGCCAGCAGCCGGGCTGGAGCGGGAGGACCCAGCTCCTACAATGAGCAGTTCTTC. Amino acid sequence: CASSRAGAGGPSSYNEQFF.

This chain uses TRBV19 with TRBJ1-3, with 10 bases lining up with TRBD1. Per germline, CDR1 LNHDA and CDR2 SQIVND (reference sequence). J was trimmed by 0 bases and V by 2 bases; bases with no gene match: 10. This CDR3 region has 19 residues. The CDR3 DNA follows: TGTGCCAGTAGTATATCGGGACAGGGGTCGCCGAACTCTGGAAACACCATATATTTT. Protein: CASSISGQGSPNSGNTIYF.

This clone was observed a few times. The V call is TRBV18, the J call TRBJ2-7; 15 bases align to TRBD2. This CDR3 comprises 15 residues. Germline V gives CDR1 KGHSH, CDR2 LQKENI. V lost 6 bases, J lost 6 bases, and 6 bases stayed unmatched. The DNA for the CDR3 is TGTGCCAGCTCGCCGGGACTAGCGGGAGGCAGCGAGCAGTACTTC. This codes for CASSPGLAGGSEQYF.

The V and J genes are TRBV5-1 and TRBJ1-3, with a tentative D call TRBD1 (5 bases). Germline CDR1 reads SGHRS; CDR2 reads YFSETQ. With 1 base removed from V and 0 bases from J, the gap between germline ends came to 8 bases. This CDR3 contains 15 residues. CDR3 DNA: TGCGCCAGCAGCTTGACAGGCTTCTCTGGAAACACCATATATTTT. Translation: CASSLTGFSGNTIYF. The full variable domain, with the rest looked up from reference TRBV5-1 and TRBJ1-3, is KAGVTQTPRYLIKTRGQQVTLSCSPISGHRSVSWYQQTPGQGLQFLFEYFSETQRNKGNFPGRFSGRQFSNSRSEMNVSTLELGDSALYLCASSLTGFSGNTIYFGEGSWLTVV.

V is TRBV7-9 and J is TRBJ2-3; tentative D call: TRBD1 (6 bases). Germline V gene sequence: CDR1 SEHNR, CDR2 FQNEAQ (reference sequence). Trimming shortened V by 5 bases and J by 4 bases, and 16 bases separated the two germline ends. The CDR3 sequence is 15 residues long. CDR3 loop: CASSPHQGGADTQYF. CDR3 coding DNA: TGTGCCAGCAGCCCCCACCAAGGGGGAGCAGATACGCAGTATTTT.